The source of this T cell receptor beta chain is a study of blood T cell repertoires in COVID-19. As for the study in general: Italy, Spain and the United States were the sources of the convalescent and acute COVID-19 samples.

This clone was counted only a few times. Those enrolled, adults aged about 18 to 89 years, came from about two dozen US areas. Some clones are missing from TCRdb's copy, which holds only in-frame ones; the method was immunoSEQ multiplex PCR. The table includes under 250,000 clones, roughly four fifths detected once. Germline CDR1 SGHAT, CDR2 FQNNGV. The CDR3 length is 15 residues. Trimming took off 2 bases at V and 6 bases at J, with 15 bases between the two ends. The source material was PBMCs or T cells enriched from blood (not recorded which). This chain links TRBV11-2 with TRBJ2-3; no firm D call. The TCR sequence derives from a middle-aged woman who had been exposed to COVID-19. CDR3 in amino acids: CASSLQPAAPDTQYF. DNA for the CDR3: TGTGCCAGCAGCTTACAGCCGGCAGCGCCGGATACGCAGTATTTT.